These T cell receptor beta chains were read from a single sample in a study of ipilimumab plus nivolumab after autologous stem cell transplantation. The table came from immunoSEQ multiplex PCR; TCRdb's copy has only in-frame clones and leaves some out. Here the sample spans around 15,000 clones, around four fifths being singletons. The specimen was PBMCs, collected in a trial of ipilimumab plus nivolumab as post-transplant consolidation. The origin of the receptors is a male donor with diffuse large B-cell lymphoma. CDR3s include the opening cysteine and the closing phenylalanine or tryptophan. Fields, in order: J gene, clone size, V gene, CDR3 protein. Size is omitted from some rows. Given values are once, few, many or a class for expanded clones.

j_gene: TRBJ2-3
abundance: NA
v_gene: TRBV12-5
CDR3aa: CASGGTGAHTDTQYF

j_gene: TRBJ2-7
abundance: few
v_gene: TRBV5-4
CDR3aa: CASSLGGDGYEQYF

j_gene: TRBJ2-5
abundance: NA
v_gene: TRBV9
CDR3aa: CASSVGIAGLTQETQYF

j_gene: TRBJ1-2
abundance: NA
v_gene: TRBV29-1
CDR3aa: CSVAQGPYYGYTF

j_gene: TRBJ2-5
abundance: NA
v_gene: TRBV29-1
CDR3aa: CSAGLRMETQYF

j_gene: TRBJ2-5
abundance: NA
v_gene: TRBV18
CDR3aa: CASSRGNQETQYF

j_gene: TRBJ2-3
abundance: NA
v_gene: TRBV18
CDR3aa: CASSPQASGGNTDTQYF

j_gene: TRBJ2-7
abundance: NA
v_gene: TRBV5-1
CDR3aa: CASSVESSYEQYF

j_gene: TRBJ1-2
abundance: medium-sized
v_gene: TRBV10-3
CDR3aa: CAISESNPQKYGYTF

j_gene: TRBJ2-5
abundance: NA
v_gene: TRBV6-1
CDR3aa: CASSSAGETQYF

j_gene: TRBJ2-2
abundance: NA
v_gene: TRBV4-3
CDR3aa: CASSQVLPGELFF

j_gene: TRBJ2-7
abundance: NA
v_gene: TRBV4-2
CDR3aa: CASSQERQGHEQYF

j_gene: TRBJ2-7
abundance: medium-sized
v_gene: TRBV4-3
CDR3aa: CASSQETGFYEQYF

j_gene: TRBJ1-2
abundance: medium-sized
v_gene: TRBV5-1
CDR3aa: CASRVGGSNYGYTF

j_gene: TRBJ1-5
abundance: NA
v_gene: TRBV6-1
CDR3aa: CASSAGTGISPRHQPQHF

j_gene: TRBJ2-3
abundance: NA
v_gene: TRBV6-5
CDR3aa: CASTRKSSTDTQYF

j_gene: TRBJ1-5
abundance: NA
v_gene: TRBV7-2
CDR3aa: CASSLGWEQGAWARQPQHF

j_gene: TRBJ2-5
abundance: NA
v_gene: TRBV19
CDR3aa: CASSMDPGGTQYF

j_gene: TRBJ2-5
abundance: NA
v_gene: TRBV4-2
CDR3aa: CASSPRTGGETQYF

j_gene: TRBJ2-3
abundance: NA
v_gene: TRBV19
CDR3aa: CASSWSRSPDTQYF

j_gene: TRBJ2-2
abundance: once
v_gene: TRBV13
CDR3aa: CATGSGSAGELFF

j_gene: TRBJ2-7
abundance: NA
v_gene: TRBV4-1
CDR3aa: CASSPGTGNKYYEQYF

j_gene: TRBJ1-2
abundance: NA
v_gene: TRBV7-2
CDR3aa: CASQREGGYTF

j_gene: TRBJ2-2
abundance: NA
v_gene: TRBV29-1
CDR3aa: CSVDGVAGNTGELFF

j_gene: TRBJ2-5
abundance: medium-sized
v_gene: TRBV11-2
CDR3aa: CASSLTSSETQYF

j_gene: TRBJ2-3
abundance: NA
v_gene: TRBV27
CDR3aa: CASSHGRTDTQYF

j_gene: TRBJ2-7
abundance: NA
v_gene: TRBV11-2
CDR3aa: CASSRGISSSYEQYF

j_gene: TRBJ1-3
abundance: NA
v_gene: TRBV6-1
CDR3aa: CAIRPSGNTIYF

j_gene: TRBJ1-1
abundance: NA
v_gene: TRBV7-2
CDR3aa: CASSFKVGQTEAFF

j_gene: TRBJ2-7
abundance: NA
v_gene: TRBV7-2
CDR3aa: CASSPRGGSLSYEQYF

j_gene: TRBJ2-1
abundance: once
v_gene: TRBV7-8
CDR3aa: CASSLLDEQFF

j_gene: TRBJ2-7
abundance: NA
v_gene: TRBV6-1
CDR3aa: CASGPLLAGEQYF

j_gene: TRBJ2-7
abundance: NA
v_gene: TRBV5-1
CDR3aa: CASSLTRQNYEQYF

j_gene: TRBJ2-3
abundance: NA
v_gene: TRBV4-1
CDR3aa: CASSQFLAALTQYF

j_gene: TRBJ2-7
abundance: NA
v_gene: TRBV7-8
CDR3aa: CASSPRTRVDEQYF

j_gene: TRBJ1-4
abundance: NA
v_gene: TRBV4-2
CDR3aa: CASSQVRGSNEKLFF

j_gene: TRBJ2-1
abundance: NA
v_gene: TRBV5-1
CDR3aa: CASSLRRTSGDEQFF

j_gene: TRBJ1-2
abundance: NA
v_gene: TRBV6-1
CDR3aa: CASGGQFDGYTF

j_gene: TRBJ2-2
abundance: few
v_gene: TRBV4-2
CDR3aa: CASSQDGRAGELFF

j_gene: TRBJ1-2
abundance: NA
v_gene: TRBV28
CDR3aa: CASSLEQGNYGYTF

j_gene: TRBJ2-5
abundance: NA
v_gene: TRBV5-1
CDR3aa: CASSGATLQETQYF

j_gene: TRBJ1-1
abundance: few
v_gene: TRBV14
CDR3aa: CASSHDRSPEAFF

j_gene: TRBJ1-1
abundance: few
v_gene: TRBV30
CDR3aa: CAWTIGNTEAFF

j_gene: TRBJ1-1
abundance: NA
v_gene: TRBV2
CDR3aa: CASTLRAEAFF

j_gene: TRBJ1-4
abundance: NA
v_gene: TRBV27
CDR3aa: CASSYGGDEKLFF

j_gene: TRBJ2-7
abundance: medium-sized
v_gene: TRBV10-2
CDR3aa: CASSDQGPEKYF

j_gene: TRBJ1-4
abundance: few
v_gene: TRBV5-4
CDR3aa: CASSLDSLNEKLFF

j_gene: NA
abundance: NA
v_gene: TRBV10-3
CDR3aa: CAISEDRVHEQYF

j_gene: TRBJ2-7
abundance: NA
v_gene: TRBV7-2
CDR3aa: CASSLQAVGYEQYF

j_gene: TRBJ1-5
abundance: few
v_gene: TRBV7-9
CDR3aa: CASSLSAVGDQPQHF

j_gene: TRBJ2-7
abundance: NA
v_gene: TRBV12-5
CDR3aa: CASGAETGEQYF

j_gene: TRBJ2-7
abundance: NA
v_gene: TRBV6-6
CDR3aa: CASGFGGAAYEQYF

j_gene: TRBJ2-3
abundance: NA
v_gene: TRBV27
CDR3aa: CASSSSADTQYF

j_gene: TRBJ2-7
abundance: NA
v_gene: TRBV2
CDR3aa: CASSYTPTYEQYF

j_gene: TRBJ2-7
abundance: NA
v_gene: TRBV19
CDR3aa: CASSIGDPRTGTGSSYEQYF

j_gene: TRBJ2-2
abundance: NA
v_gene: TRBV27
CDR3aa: CASSYIGGGAWTGELFF

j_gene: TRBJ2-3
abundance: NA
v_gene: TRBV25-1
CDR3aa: CASSRQGRTDTQYF